This TCR beta chain was recovered during a study of a mutant IDH1 vaccine in newly diagnosed glioma. For the study at large: Sex among treated patients split about 60% male, 37.5% female; mean age was approximately 40 years. It was radiotherapy, temozolomide, or both that patients received previously, with most receiving both.

TCRdb's table, derived via immunoSEQ multiplex PCR, lists solely in-frame clones and lacks some. The sample yields approximately 52,000 clones, roughly 80% seen once. As for time point: baseline, week 1 (first vaccination visit). The treatment was: pre-vaccination baseline after standard-of-care therapy. Turning to this clone: As yet, its antigen is unknown.

V was cut by 0 bases and J by 3 bases, with 8 bases left in between. Germline assignment: CDR1 LGHNA and CDR2 YSLEER. This CDR3 is 15 amino acids long. Study-level results: Patients mounted vaccine-induced immune responses in 85% to 95% of cases.

The sequences come from PBMCs, collected from a glioma patient treated with radiotherapy, temozolomide or both. The rearrangement links TRBV4-3 to TRBJ2-2; D call uncertain. The sequence derives from a middle-aged woman with glioma. The CDR3 is CASSQERRDTGELFF. DNA of the CDR3: TGCGCCAGCAGCCAAGAACGCAGAGACACCGGGGAGCTGTTTTTT.